This TCR beta chain is drawn from a study of T cells in Graves' hyperthyroidism and ophthalmopathy. Broader study findings: The model anticipated ophthalmopathy a median around 6 months pre-onset.

RNA transcripts yielded amplified TCR beta CDR3 regions. A first-round RT-PCR of the TCR CDR3 used the HTBI primer set. TCRdb ran MiXCR on the multiplex PCR reads and lists one entry per CDR3 protein. The data hold nearly 600,000 distinct CDR3 sequences, with over 11% observed a single time. Using more than 8 ml of fresh peripheral blood, PBMCs were prepared. In regard to this clonotype: What it binds is not known.

Input material: blood. This clonotype was obtained from a woman aged 25 to 39 with Graves' hyperthyroidism that later progressed to Graves' ophthalmopathy.

CDR3: CASSSSGSGSTGELFF. The CDR3, as DNA: TGTGCCAGCAGCTCTAGCGGGAGCGGGAGCACCGGGGAGCTGTTTTTT. This chain uses TRBV5-6 with TRBJ2-2; 10 bases match TRBD2. Germline V gives CDR1 SGHDT, CDR2 YYEEEE. CDR3 length: 16 residues. Trimming at V came to 3 bases and at J to 4 bases, leaving 6 bases not matched to a gene. Full variable domain (rest looked up from reference TRBV5-6 and TRBJ2-2): DAGVTQSPTHLIKTRGQQVTLRCSPKSGHDTVSWYQQALGQGPQFIFQYYEEEERQRGNFPDRFSGHQFPNYSSELNVNALLLGDSALYLCASSSSGSGSTGELFFGEGSRLTVL.